These 21 T cell receptor beta chains were sequenced from one sample in a study of cytomegalovirus exposure and HLA in healthy donors. With 60 Vbeta and 13 Jbeta primers, the PCR was carried out. Assay: immunoSEQ multiplex PCR; the TCRdb copy retains only in-frame clones and omits some. This table holds approximately 130,000 clones, roughly 79% found once. The sample consisted of PBMCs. The receptors were sampled from a woman between 45 and 60 years old in good health and CMV-seronegative.

The chain joins TRBV12-2 to TRBJ2-7; TRBD2 reflects the table's D call only, with no check against the DNA. TRBV12-2 is flagged as a pseudogene. The CDR3 covers 12 residues. This CDR3 reads CASRLRTYEQYF. For the CDR3, the DNA is TGTGCAAGTCGCTTGAGAACCTACGAGCAGTACTTC.

The sample holds a few counts of this clone. The chain is built from TRBV5-8 and TRBJ1-5; D perhaps matches TRBD1 (5 bases). The V gene lost 8 bases and the J gene lost 4 bases, with 13 bases spanning the gap. The CDR3 is made up of 13 amino acids. Germline assignment: CDR1 SGHTS and CDR2 YDEGEE. CDR3 nucleotides: TGTGCCAGAGGGCAGGGTCAGAATCAGCCCCAGCATTTT. This gives the protein CARGQGQNQPQHF.

Here the CDR3 reads CASSLGQGGQPQHF. CDR3 coding DNA: TGTGCCAGCAGCTTAGGACAGGGAGGCCAGCCCCAGCATTTT. This chain connects TRBV7-6 to TRBJ1-5, with 7 bases fitting TRBD1. V lost 1 base to trimming and J lost 7 bases; unmatched junction nucleotides: 4. There are 14 residues in the CDR3. The germline CDR1 and CDR2 sequences are SGHVS and FNYEAQ.

This rearrangement joins TRBV9 to TRBJ1-2, with 8 bases matching TRBD1. From germline, CDR1 is SGDLS and CDR2 YYNGEE. CDR3 length: 15 amino acids. Trimming took 0 bases from V and 2 from J; bases not matched to a gene: 3. Here the CDR3 DNA reads TGTGCCAGCAGCGTAGGATCAGGGGGCAACTATGGCTACACCTTC. Translating gives CASSVGSGGNYGYTF.

The chain employs TRBV4-1 and TRBJ2-1, with D hard to call. V was pared by 1 base and J by 9 bases, with 16 bases between. The germline V gene encodes CDR1 MGHRA and CDR2 YSYEKL. CDR3 length: 15 amino acids. The CDR3 protein is CASSQVRLESGEQFF. In nucleotides, the CDR3 is TGCGCCAGCAGCCAAGTGAGATTGGAGTCTGGTGAGCAGTTCTTC.

DNA of the CDR3: TGTGCCAGCAGCCTCGCGGGAGTTGGGTCTGGGGCCAACGTCCTGACTTTC. It specifies CASSLAGVGSGANVLTF. The chain employs TRBV4-2 and TRBJ2-6; 7 bases map to TRBD2. With 4 bases clipped from V and 1 base from J, the junction kept 7 bases outside the gene matches. Germline values: CDR1 LGHNA, CDR2 YNFKEQ. This CDR3 is 17 amino acids long.

The chain links TRBV9 to TRBJ2-3; D is unresolved. V was clipped by 2 bases and J by 3 bases, with 10 bases between them. Germline V CDR1 and CDR2: SGDLS, YYNGEE. This CDR3 spans 14 amino acids. The CDR3 region is CASSVLVGTDTQYF. CDR3 nucleotides: TGTGCCAGCAGCGTCCTGGTCGGTACAGATACGCAGTATTTT.

Only a few counts were recorded for this clone. The rearrangement joins TRBV10-3 to TRBJ1-2; weak D call: TRBD1 (5 bases). There are 17 residues in the CDR3. Germline V CDR1 and CDR2: ENHRY, SYGVKD. V shed 0 bases and J shed 3 bases, with 17 bases lying between them. DNA of the CDR3: TGTGCCATCAGTGAGTCCCCATGGTCGCGCAGGGACTATGGCTACACCTTC. Its translation: CAISESPWSRRDYGYTF.

This clone was counted a single time. This rearrangement joins TRBV12-5 to TRBJ2-3; the D gene is possibly TRBD1 (6 bases). Germline V CDR1 and CDR2: LGHNT, FRNRAP. CDR3 size: 22 residues. Trimming took off 2 bases at V and 2 bases at J, with 32 bases between the two ends. This CDR3 reads CASGLPRSDRLVGRSITDTQYF. The CDR3 nucleotides read TGTGCTAGTGGTTTGCCCCGTAGTGACAGGCTAGTAGGAAGAAGTATCACAGATACGCAGTATTTT.

V is TRBV4-1 and J is TRBJ1-5, with 9 bases fitting TRBD1. Germline assignment: CDR1 MGHRA and CDR2 YSYEKL. J lost 10 bases, V lost 3 bases, and 7 bases had no gene match. This CDR3 region has 14 residues. The CDR3 sequence is CASSQAGTGTPQHF. CDR3 bases: TGCGCCAGCAGCCAGGCCGGGACAGGGACTCCCCAGCATTTT.

This chain connects TRBV7-3 to TRBJ2-7, with 8 bases fitting TRBD1. V lost 4 bases, J lost 0 bases, and 5 bases stayed unmatched. The CDR3 consists of 15 residues. CDR1 and CDR2 from the germline V gene are SGHTA and FQGTGA. For the CDR3, the DNA is TGTGCCAGCAGCTCGTCAGGGGGCCCCTCCTACGAGCAGTACTTC. As protein: CASSSSGGPSYEQYF.

This rearrangement joins TRBV14 to TRBJ2-1, with TRBD2 identical over 13 bases. CDR3 length equals 15 residues. CDR1 and CDR2 from the germline V gene are SGHDN and FVKESK. The V and J ends lost 1 base and 8 bases, in that order; junction bases with no gene match: 2. CDR3 protein: CASSQGTSGSHEQFF. In nucleotides, the CDR3 is TGTGCCAGCAGCCAAGGGACTAGCGGGAGTCATGAGCAGTTCTTC.

A remark on this clone: One end of the junction fails to match germline, which may point to a read error. V usage is TRBV19 and J usage is TRBJ1-5; a weak D match, TRBD1 (6 bases). Per germline, CDR1 LNHDA and CDR2 SQIVND (reference sequence). This CDR3 has 15 residues. The DNA of the CDR3 is TGTGCCAGTAGTAAGGGGGACGAACGCAATCAGCCCCAGAATTTT. Its translation: CASSKGDERNQPQNF.

A note on this clone: Compared with germline, one end of the junction differs, possibly owing to a read error. The V and J genes are TRBV7-7 and TRBJ1-5, with 8 bases identical to TRBD1. From germline, CDR1 is SSHAT and CDR2 FNYEAQ (reference sequence). This CDR3 contains 17 residues. This chain's CDR3 is CASSLRTGTRGNQPQHF. The CDR3 DNA follows: TGTGCTAGCAGCTTGAGGACAGGGACAAGAGGCAATCAGCCCCAGCATTTT.

The chain combines TRBV7-2 with TRBJ2-7; D gene ambiguous. Trimming pared 3 bases from V and 2 bases from J, leaving 5 bases between. Germline V CDR1 and CDR2: SGHTA, FQGNSA. This CDR3 is 12 amino acids long. CDR3 sequence: CASSFATYEQYF. DNA for the CDR3: TGTGCCAGCAGCTTCGCGACCTACGAGCAGTACTTC.

This clone was detected a few times. V gene TRBV4-1 combines with J gene TRBJ1-2; 9 bases align to TRBD1. Germline values: CDR1 MGHRA, CDR2 YSYEKL. The CDR3 runs 13 residues. V shed 4 bases, J shed 7 bases, and the junction held 4 bases outside the gene matches. This CDR3 reads CASSPGTGLGYTF. The CDR3 nucleotides are TGCGCCAGCAGCCCGGGGACAGGGCTTGGCTACACCTTC.

The chain couples TRBV30 to TRBJ2-7; TRBD1 aligns across 7 bases. J gave up 3 bases and V 3 bases, and 5 bases lay outside the gene matches. The CDR3 is 13 amino acids. CDR1 is GTSNPN, CDR2 SVGIG, per germline (reference sequence). The CDR3 here is CAWSLGTDYEQYV. DNA of the CDR3: TGTGCCTGGAGCTTAGGGACAGACTACGAGCAGTACGTC.

The chain links TRBV5-1 to TRBJ2-1, with 7 positions matching TRBD2. This CDR3 is built from 15 residues. Germline values: CDR1 SGHRS, CDR2 YFSETQ. The V segment lost 4 bases and the J segment 0 bases; nucleotides outside the gene matches: 4. The CDR3 sequence: CASSTSVSSYNEQFF. Written as DNA, the CDR3 is TGCGCCAGCAGCACTAGCGTGAGCTCCTACAATGAGCAGTTCTTC.

V is TRBV6-1 and J is TRBJ2-4; D is perhaps TRBD2 (6 bases). Germline V gene lookup returns CDR1 MNHNS and CDR2 SASEGT. CDR3 length equals 14 residues. V lost 0 bases and J lost 7, with 10 bases in between. CDR3 protein: CASSEATSWNIQYF. CDR3 bases: TGTGCCAGCAGTGAAGCGACTAGTTGGAACATTCAGTACTTC.

V usage is TRBV6-6 and J usage is TRBJ2-6; TRBD2 might be the D (5 bases). The V end was cut by 7 bases, the J end by 0 bases, with 13 bases between. The CDR3 contains 16 residues. Germline V gives CDR1 MNHNY, CDR2 SVGAGI (reference sequence). CDR3 sequence: CASKAVGSSGANVLTF. The CDR3 bases are TGTGCCAGCAAGGCCGTAGGGAGCTCTGGGGCCAACGTCCTGACTTTC.

The chain recombines TRBV29-1 with TRBJ2-1; D not certain. CDR3 length: 11 residues. Germline CDR1 SQVTM, CDR2 ANQGSEA. V was trimmed by 3 bases and J by 5 bases, leaving 5 bases between them. The CDR3 coding sequence is TGCAGCGTTGACAGAAACAATGAGCAGTTCTTC. Translated, it gives CSVDRNNEQFF.